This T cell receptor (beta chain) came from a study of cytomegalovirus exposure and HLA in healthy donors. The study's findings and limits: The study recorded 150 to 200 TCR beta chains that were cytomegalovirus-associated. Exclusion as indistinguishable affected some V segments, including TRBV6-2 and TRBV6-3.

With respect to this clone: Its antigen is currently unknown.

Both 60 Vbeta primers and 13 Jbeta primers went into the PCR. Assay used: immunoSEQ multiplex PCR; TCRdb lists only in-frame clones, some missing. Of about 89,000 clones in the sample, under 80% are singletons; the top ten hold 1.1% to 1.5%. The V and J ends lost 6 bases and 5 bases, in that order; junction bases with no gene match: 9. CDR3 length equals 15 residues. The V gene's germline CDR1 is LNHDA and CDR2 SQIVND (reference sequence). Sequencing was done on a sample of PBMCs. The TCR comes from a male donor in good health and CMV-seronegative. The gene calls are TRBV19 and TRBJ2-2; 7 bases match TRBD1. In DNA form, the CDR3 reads TGTGCCAGTAGACGGTCGGCAGGGGGAACCGGGGAGCTGTTTTTT. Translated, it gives CASRRSAGGTGELFF.